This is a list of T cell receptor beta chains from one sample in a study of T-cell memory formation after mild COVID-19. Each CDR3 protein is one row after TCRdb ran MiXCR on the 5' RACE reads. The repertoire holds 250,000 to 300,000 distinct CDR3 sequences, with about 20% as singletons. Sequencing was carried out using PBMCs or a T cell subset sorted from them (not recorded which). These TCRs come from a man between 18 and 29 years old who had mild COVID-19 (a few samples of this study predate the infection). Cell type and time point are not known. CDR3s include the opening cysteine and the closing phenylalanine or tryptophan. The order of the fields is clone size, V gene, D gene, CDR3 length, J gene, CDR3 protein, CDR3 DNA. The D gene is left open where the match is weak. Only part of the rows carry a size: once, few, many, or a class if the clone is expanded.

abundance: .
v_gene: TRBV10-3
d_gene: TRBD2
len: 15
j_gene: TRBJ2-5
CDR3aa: CAISDPTSGGETQYF
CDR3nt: TGTGCCATCAGTGACCCGACTAGCGGGGGAGAGACCCAGTACTTC

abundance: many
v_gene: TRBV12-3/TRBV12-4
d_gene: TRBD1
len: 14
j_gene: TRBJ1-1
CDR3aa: CASSRGQGNTEAFF
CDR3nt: TGTGCCAGCAGTCGAGGACAGGGGAACACTGAAGCTTTCTTT

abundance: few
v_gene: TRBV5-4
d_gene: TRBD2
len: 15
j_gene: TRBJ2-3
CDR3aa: CASSLAAGGTAWQYF
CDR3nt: TGTGCCAGCAGCTTGGCAGCGGGGGGCACAGCTTGGCAGTATTTT

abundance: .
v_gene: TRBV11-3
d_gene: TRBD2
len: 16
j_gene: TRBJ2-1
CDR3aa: CASSRAGGHSYNEQFF
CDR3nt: TGTGCCAGCAGCCGAGCGGGGGGCCACTCCTACAATGAGCAGTTCTTC

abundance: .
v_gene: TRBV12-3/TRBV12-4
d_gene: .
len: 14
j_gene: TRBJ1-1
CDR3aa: CASSLLGPNTEAFF
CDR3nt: TGTGCCAGCAGTTTATTAGGCCCGAACACTGAAGCTTTCTTT

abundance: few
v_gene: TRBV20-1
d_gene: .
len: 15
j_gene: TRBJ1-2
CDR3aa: CSARDSRGQPYGYTF
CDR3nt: TGCAGTGCTAGAGATAGCCGGGGTCAACCCTATGGCTACACCTTC

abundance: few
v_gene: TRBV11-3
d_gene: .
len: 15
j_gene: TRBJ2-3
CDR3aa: CASSLGTVSTDTQYF
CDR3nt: TGTGCCAGCAGCTTAGGGACAGTTAGCACAGATACGCAGTATTTT

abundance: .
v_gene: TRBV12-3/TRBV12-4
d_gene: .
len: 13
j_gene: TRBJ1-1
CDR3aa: CASSRDTDTEAFF
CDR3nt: TGTGCCAGCAGTCGGGACACCGACACTGAAGCTTTCTTT

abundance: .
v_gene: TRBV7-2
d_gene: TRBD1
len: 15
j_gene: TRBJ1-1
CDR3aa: CASSADRATTTEAFF
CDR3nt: TGTGCCAGCAGCGCCGACAGGGCAACGACTACTGAAGCTTTCTTT

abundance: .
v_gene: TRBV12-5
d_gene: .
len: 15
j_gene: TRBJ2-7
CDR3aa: CASGLVLGRDYEQYF
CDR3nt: TGTGCTAGTGGTTTGGTACTGGGCAGGGACTACGAGCAGTACTTC

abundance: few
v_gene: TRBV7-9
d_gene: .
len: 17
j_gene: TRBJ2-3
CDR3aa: CASSLPLRGSLTDTQYF
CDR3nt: TGTGCCAGCAGCTTACCACTCAGGGGCTCCCTCACAGATACGCAGTATTTT

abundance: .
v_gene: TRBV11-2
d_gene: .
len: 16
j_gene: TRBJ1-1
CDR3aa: CASSLGVTAMNTEAFF
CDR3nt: TGTGCCAGCAGCCTAGGGGTGACGGCAATGAACACTGAAGCTTTCTTT

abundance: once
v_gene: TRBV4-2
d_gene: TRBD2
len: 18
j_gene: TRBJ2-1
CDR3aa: CASSQEQSAGGEYNEQFF
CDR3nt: TGTGCCAGCAGCCAAGAGCAATCAGCGGGGGGAGAATACAATGAGCAGTTCTTC

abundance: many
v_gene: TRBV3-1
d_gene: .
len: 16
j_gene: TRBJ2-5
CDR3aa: CASSLRTDSYQETQYF
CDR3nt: TGTGCCAGCAGCCTGAGGACGGACTCGTACCAAGAGACCCAGTACTTC

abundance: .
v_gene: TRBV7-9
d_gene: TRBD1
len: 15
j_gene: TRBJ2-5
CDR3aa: CASSTGGTGQETQYF
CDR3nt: TGTGCCAGCAGCACAGGGGGAACGGGGCAAGAGACCCAGTACTTC

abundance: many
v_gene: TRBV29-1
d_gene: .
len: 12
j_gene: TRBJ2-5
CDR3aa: CSVGRSQETQYF
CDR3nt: TGCAGCGTTGGGAGGAGCCAAGAGACCCAGTACTTC

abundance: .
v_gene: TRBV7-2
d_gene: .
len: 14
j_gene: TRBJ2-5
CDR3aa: CASRGSPLEETQYF
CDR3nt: TGTGCCAGCAGAGGGAGTCCTTTGGAGGAGACCCAGTACTTC

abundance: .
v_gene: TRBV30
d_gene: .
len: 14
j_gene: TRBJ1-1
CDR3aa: CAWSSVTPGTEAFF
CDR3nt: TGTGCCTGGAGTTCTGTGACACCCGGCACTGAAGCTTTCTTT

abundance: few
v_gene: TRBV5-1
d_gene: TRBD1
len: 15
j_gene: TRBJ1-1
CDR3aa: CASRFDTGGRKEAFF
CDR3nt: TGCGCCAGCAGATTTGATACAGGGGGCCGAAAGGAAGCTTTCTTT

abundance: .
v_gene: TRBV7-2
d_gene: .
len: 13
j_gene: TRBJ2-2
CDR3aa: CASSFQGDGELFF
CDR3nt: TGTGCCAGCAGCTTCCAGGGTGACGGGGAGCTGTTTTTT

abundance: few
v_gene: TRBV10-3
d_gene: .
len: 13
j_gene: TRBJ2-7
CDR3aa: CAKPGLGTYEQYF
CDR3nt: TGTGCCAAACCGGGACTCGGAACGTACGAGCAGTACTTC

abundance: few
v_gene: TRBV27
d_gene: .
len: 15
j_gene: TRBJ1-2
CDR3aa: CASSLEGPGSYGYTF
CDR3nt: TGTGCCAGCAGTTTGGAGGGTCCAGGCTCCTATGGCTACACCTTC